A selection of T cell receptor beta chains follows, all from one sample in a study of OX40 agonist ivuxolimab in advanced cancers. The repertoire was sequenced with immunoSEQ multiplex PCR; TCRdb's copy has only in-frame clones and lacks some. The sample records some 72,000 clones, roughly nine tenths being singletons. The source material was CD4+ or CD8+ T cells sorted from blood, sampled in a trial of the OX40 agonist ivuxolimab. The receptors originated from an adult with an advanced solid tumor such as melanoma, head and neck, liver or kidney cancer. The CDR3 runs from the conserved cysteine through the conserved F or W. A D gene is named only where the DNA matches it firmly. Clone size is stated in some rows and not others, as once, few, many or a class when expanded.

clone_size j_call d_call v_call cdr3_aa cdr3_nt
- TRBJ2-1 - TRBV2 CASGSGEGSYNEQFF TGTGCCAGCGGGTCAGGGGAGGGGTCCTACAATGAGCAGTTCTTC
- TRBJ1-6 - TRBV19 CASSMVQTWNSPLHF TGTGCCAGTAGTATGGTGCAGACCTGGAATTCACCCCTCCACTTT
- TRBJ1-1 - TRBV29-1 CSAGIAGEAFF TGCAGCGCCGGTATTGCGGGTGAAGCTTTCTTT
- TRBJ2-2 TRBD2 TRBV6-5 CASSSGLPFAGELFF TGTGCCAGCAGTTCGGGACTACCATTCGCCGGGGAGCTGTTTTTT
- TRBJ2-5 - TRBV18 CASSPGLETQYF TGTGCCAGCTCACCTGGGTTGGAGACCCAGTACTTC
once TRBJ1-2 - TRBV6-1 CASSEAGRQHGYTF TGTGCCAGCAGTGAAGCGGGCCGACAGCATGGCTACACCTTC
- TRBJ2-5 TRBD2 TRBV7-2 CASTLISGSAETQYF TGTGCCAGCACCCTCATTAGCGGGAGTGCGGAGACCCAGTACTTC
- TRBJ1-1 - TRBV29-1 CSVEEVQTNTEAFF TGCAGCGTTGAAGAGGTCCAAACGAACACTGAAGCTTTCTTT
- TRBJ1-2 - TRBV7-8 CASGADRKNYGYTF TGTGCCAGCGGGGCGGACAGAAAGAACTATGGCTACACCTTC
- TRBJ1-6 - TRBV19 CASSIGKDSSLHF TGTGCCAGTAGTATCGGTAAAGACAGCAGCCTCCACTTT
- TRBJ1-1 - TRBV5-1 CASGWGAGETEAFF TGCGCCAGCGGCTGGGGGGCCGGGGAAACTGAAGCTTTCTTT
- TRBJ2-3 - TRBV5-1 CASSFGGQVYTQYF TGCGCCAGCAGCTTCGGAGGGCAGGTTTATACGCAGTATTTT
- TRBJ1-1 - TRBV10-3 CAISEPALGGLNTEAFF TGTGCCATCAGTGAGCCCGCTCTGGGGGGGCTGAACACTGAAGCTTTCTTT
- TRBJ2-5 - TRBV21-1 CASSSSDNQETQYF TGTGCCAGCAGCAGCTCGGACAACCAAGAGACCCAGTACTTC
- TRBJ2-2 TRBD2 TRBV7-6 CASSLAPSGAMNTGELFF TGTGCCAGCAGCTTAGCGCCGAGCGGGGCCATGAACACCGGGGAGCTGTTTTTT
- TRBJ1-5 - TRBV5-1 CASSLGGANLNQPQHF TGCGCCAGCAGCTTGGGAGGGGCGAACCTCAATCAGCCCCAGCATTTT
- TRBJ2-3 - TRBV19 CASSIETGEQYF TGTGCCAGTAGTATAGAAACCGGCGAGCAGTATTTT
- TRBJ2-1 TRBD2 TRBV7-7 CASSLAPLAGANEQFF TGTGCTAGCAGCTTAGCACCGCTAGCGGGAGCAAATGAGCAGTTCTTC
- TRBJ2-2 - TRBV27 CASRLGQINTGELFF TGTGCCAGCAGACTCGGACAAATTAACACCGGGGAGCTGTTTTTT
- TRBJ2-2 - TRBV5-4 CASSPNEGELFF TGTGCCAGCAGCCCCAACGAGGGGGAGCTGTTTTTT
- TRBJ1-1 TRBD1 TRBV11-2 CASSSADRKNTEAFF TGTGCCAGCAGCTCAGCGGACAGGAAGAACACTGAAGCTTTCTTT
- TRBJ1-1 - TRBV21-1 CASSDRGSTEAFF TGTGCCAGCAGCGACCGGGGAAGTACTGAAGCTTTCTTT
- TRBJ2-2 - TRBV28 CATRTDLRNTGELFF TGTGCCACCAGGACCGACCTCCGGAACACCGGGGAGCTGTTTTTT
- TRBJ1-5 - TRBV5-1 CASSLDWGQTQHF TGCGCCAGCAGCTTGGATTGGGGGCAAACCCAGCATTTT
- TRBJ2-3 - TRBV15 CATSRSLATGTDTQYF TGTGCCACCAGCAGAAGCCTAGCGACTGGCACAGATACGCAGTATTTT
once TRBJ2-2 - TRBV5-1 CASSLDLLYTGELFF TGCGCCAGCAGCTTGGATCTGCTCTACACCGGGGAGCTGTTTTTT
- TRBJ1-1 - TRBV5-1 CASSPRGVEAEAFF TGCGCCAGCAGCCCACGTGGGGTAGAAGCTGAAGCTTTCTTT
- TRBJ2-7 - TRBV5-1 CASSSTGTYEQYF TGCGCCAGCAGCTCCACAGGGACGTACGAGCAGTACTTC